The present entry profiles one T cell receptor (beta chain) with its context. The record originates from a study of blood T cell repertoires in COVID-19. Study-level background: The origin of the acute and convalescent COVID-19 samples was the United States, Italy and Spain. PBMCs, B-cell-depleted T cells, or T cells were the source of the cDNA or gDNA that made up the material.

Germline V gene sequence: CDR1 LGHDT, CDR2 YNNKEL (reference sequence). The CDR3 has 13 amino acids. The V gene lost 3 bases and the J gene lost 4 bases, with 7 bases spanning the gap. Those who participated ranged in age from about 18 to 89 years and resided in about two dozen US areas. Under the authors' procedure: Amplification of reference gene primers was used by the study to estimate nucleated cell counts. Method: immunoSEQ multiplex PCR; TCRdb's copy keeps in-frame clones and lacks some. That table gives V, J and clone size, and the DNA gave D and trimming. The sample lists under 300,000 clones, 80% to 90% occurring once.

J is TRBJ1-3 and V is TRBV3-1 (or the pseudogene TRBV3-2), with D uncertain. This receptor was identified in a woman aged 18-30 years who had recovered from COVID-19. The sequencing sample was made of PBMCs or T cells enriched from blood (not recorded which). The CDR3 sequence: CASSHSTGNTIYF. Here the CDR3 DNA reads TGTGCCAGCAGCCACTCTACGGGAAACACCATATATTTT.